This entry lists 3 T cell receptor beta chains sequenced from one sample in a study of cytomegalovirus exposure and HLA in healthy donors. The PCR employed 60 Vbeta primers together with 13 Jbeta primers. Measured with immunoSEQ multiplex PCR; TCRdb has only the in-frame clones, and not every one. The repertoire has approximately 150,000 clones, 60% to 80% of them found once; the top ten carry around 1.7%. Sample: PBMCs. The receptor set was obtained from a young woman in good health and CMV-seronegative.

The chain couples TRBV5-8 to TRBJ1-1; 10 nucleotides agree with TRBD1. The CDR3 runs 15 residues. CDR1 SGHTS and CDR2 YDEGEE come from the germline V gene. The junction had 10 bases not matched to a gene; V was cut back by 6 bases and J by 5 bases. CDR3 bases: TGTGCCAGCAACTTTAGGACAGGGGGAGATACTGAAGCTTTCTTT. Translated, it gives CASNFRTGGDTEAFF.

The table lists this clone with a few counts. This rearrangement joins TRBV4-3 to TRBJ1-5, with D maybe TRBD1 (5 bases). Trimming shortened V by 2 bases and J by 9 bases, and 14 bases separated the two germline ends. CDR1 and CDR2 (germline): LGHNA, YSLEER. This CDR3 spans 14 amino acids. CDR3 sequence: CASSQLQGGSPQHF. The CDR3 nucleotides are TGCGCCAGCAGCCAATTGCAGGGCGGTTCGCCCCAGCATTTT.

V is TRBV19 and J is TRBJ2-3, with TRBD2 matching over 9 bases. This CDR3 is 14 amino acids long. V gave up 6 bases and J gave up 5 bases; unmatched junction bases: 6. Germline-derived CDR1 and CDR2 are LNHDA and SQIVND (reference sequence). This CDR3 is CASSVGLAQDTQYF. The CDR3 DNA reads TGTGCCAGTAGCGTCGGACTAGCGCAAGATACGCAGTATTTT.